A selection of T cell receptor beta chains follows, all from one sample in a study of T-cell reconstitution after alpha-beta-depleted transplantation in children. Each CDR3 protein is one row after TCRdb ran MiXCR on the PCR reads. Of some 120,000 distinct CDR3 sequences in the sample, 9.5% to 10% are singletons; the top ten hold about 25%. Sequenced material: PBMCs, mostly from graft donor cells, taken 180 days after TCRalphabeta/CD19-depleted stem cell transplant. These TCRs come from a girl under three years old who had a stem cell transplant for combined immunodeficiency, so the T cells may come from the graft donor. The CDR3 runs from the conserved cysteine through the conserved F or W. The order of the fields is clone size, D gene, J gene, V gene, CDR3 DNA, CDR3 protein. A D gene is named only where the DNA matches it firmly. Clone size, where shown, is once, few, many, or a class for clones that have expanded.

NA,NA,TRBJ2-4,TRBV21-1,TGTGCCAGCAGCAGTAACGACAGGGGATGGAACATTCAGTACTTC,CASSSNDRGWNIQYF
NA,NA,TRBJ2-2,TRBV4-2,TGTGCCAGCAGCCAGAGAGGAGGGGGCTCCGGGGAGCTGTTTTTT,CASSQRGGGSGELFF
many,NA,TRBJ2-3,TRBV10-3,TGTGCCATCAGTGAGGGGTGGGAGGCAGATACGCAGTATTTT,CAISEGWEADTQYF
few,TRBD1,TRBJ1-6,TRBV5-5,TGTGCCAGCAGCTTCCGGGACAGGGCTAATTCACCCCTCCACTTT,CASSFRDRANSPLHF
few,NA,TRBJ2-7,TRBV3-1,TGTGCCAGCAGCCAAGGTTGGGGAACCCTCGGGCAGTACTTC,CASSQGWGTLGQYF
NA,NA,TRBJ2-7,TRBV10-3,TGTGCCATCAGTGAGCCGACTTACGAGCAGTACTTC,CAISEPTYEQYF
few,NA,TRBJ2-3,TRBV4-3,TGCGCCAGCAGCCTACAGAGTGTCCCCACAGATACGCAGTATTTT,CASSLQSVPTDTQYF
NA,TRBD2,TRBJ2-3,TRBV20-1,TGCAGTGCTCAGACTAGCGGGGGGGCAGATACGCAGTATTTT,CSAQTSGGADTQYF
few,TRBD2,TRBJ2-3,TRBV20-1,TGCAGTGCTAGAGACGGACTAGCGGGGCCCACAGATACGCAGTATTTT,CSARDGLAGPTDTQYF
few,TRBD2,TRBJ2-2,TRBV20-1,TGCAGTGCTAGGTCGGGACTAGCGGATCAAAGAGGGACCGGGGAGCTGTTTTTT,CSARSGLADQRGTGELFF
NA,NA,TRBJ2-7,TRBV29-1,TGCAGCGTTGCTAGGGACTACGAGCAGTACTTC,CSVARDYEQYF
few,TRBD2,TRBJ2-1,TRBV24-1,TGTGCCACCAGTGACCCGCGGGGGACCTACAATGAGCAGTTCTTC,CATSDPRGTYNEQFF
NA,NA,TRBJ1-6,TRBV20-1,TGCAGTGCTAGAGGGGGACTGAGGGCCACAGAATATAATTCACCCCTCCACTTT,CSARGGLRATEYNSPLHF
NA,TRBD1,TRBJ2-5,TRBV20-1,TGCAGTGCTAGATCGGGACAGGATGACGGGGGTGGGCAAGAGACCCAGTACTTC,CSARSGQDDGGGQETQYF
NA,NA,TRBJ2-7,TRBV4-3,TGCGCCAGCAGCCAGGGAGACAAAGCCGAGCAGTACTTC,CASSQGDKAEQYF
NA,NA,TRBJ2-5,TRBV5-5,TGTGCCAGCAGCTTTGGCCTAGTAGCTTCGGAGACCCAGTACTTC,CASSFGLVASETQYF
NA,TRBD2,TRBJ2-7,TRBV28,TGTGCCAGCAGTTTATGGGCTAGCGGAGCCTACGGGCAGTACTTC,CASSLWASGAYGQYF
NA,NA,TRBJ1-1,TRBV6-1,TGTGCCAGCAGAAAAGGGTTGGACACTGAAGCTTTCTTT,CASRKGLDTEAFF
few,TRBD1,TRBJ2-2,TRBV27,TGTGCCAGCAGGGGGGGGACAGGGGTCAACACCGGGGAGCTGTTTTTT,CASRGGTGVNTGELFF
NA,TRBD1,TRBJ2-5,TRBV5-5,TGTGCCAGCAGCACCTGGACAGGGCAGGAGACCCAGTACTTC,CASSTWTGQETQYF
few,NA,TRBJ2-2,TRBV4-3,TGCGCCAGCAGCCAAGATGCGGCAGGGGTGACCGGGGAGCTGTTTTTT,CASSQDAAGVTGELFF
few,NA,TRBJ2-3,TRBV12-3/TRBV12-4,TGTGCCAGCAGTTTGGACGGGGCGAGGACAGATACGCAGTATTTT,CASSLDGARTDTQYF
NA,NA,TRBJ2-7,TRBV29-1,TGCAGCGCGAAGGGGGCGGGAGAGCAGTACTTC,CSAKGAGEQYF
many,NA,TRBJ2-1,TRBV5-1,TGCGCCAGCAGCTTGGGTAATGAGCAGTTCTTC,CASSLGNEQFF
NA,TRBD1,TRBJ2-1,TRBV12-3/TRBV12-4,TGTGCCAGCAGGAAACGGGGACAGGGGTACAATGAGCAGTTCTTC,CASRKRGQGYNEQFF
NA,NA,TRBJ1-6,TRBV3-1,TGTGCCAGCAGCCAATGGGGCCCCTTTCCCCTCCACTTT,CASSQWGPFPLHF
many,TRBD2,TRBJ2-2,TRBV18,TGTGCCAGCTCACCACGTAGACTAGCTGGCGGGGAGCTGTTTTTT,CASSPRRLAGGELFF
NA,NA,TRBJ1-2,TRBV12-3/TRBV12-4,TGTGCCAGCAGTTTCGGGACATCTGGTGGCTACACCTTC,CASSFGTSGGYTF
many,NA,TRBJ2-7,TRBV29-1,TGCAGCGTTGAACAGGTCCACGAGCAGTACTTC,CSVEQVHEQYF
NA,NA,TRBJ2-6,TRBV29-1,TGCAGCGTTGTGCTCTCTGGGGCCAACGTCCTGACTTTC,CSVVLSGANVLTF
few,NA,TRBJ2-7,TRBV7-2,TGTGCCAGCAGCGTCCTTGGGGATCTTCCCACCTACGAGCAGTACTTC,CASSVLGDLPTYEQYF